This T cell receptor beta chain was sequenced during a study of T-cell memory formation after mild COVID-19. Across the whole study: Among the donors, TCR clusters were largely specific to each donor.

Concerning this clonotype: Its antigen is unidentified.

This CDR3 region has 12 residues. V was clipped by 3 bases and J by 7 bases, with 7 bases between them. From germline, CDR1 is SGHAT and CDR2 FQNNGV. Findings and limits, study-wide: Clones which contracted sat mainly in CM and EM if CD4+, and in EMRA if CD8+. Clones that shrank (day 15 to 85) were balanced CD4/CD8, whereas later expanders leaned CD4+.

TCR alpha and TCR beta cDNA libraries carrying sample barcodes and UMIs came from 5'RACE with constant-segment primers. TCRdb processed the 5' RACE reads anew with MiXCR; each CDR3 protein has one entry. The repertoire holds tens of thousands of distinct CDR3 sequences, with around 6.1% as singletons. The receptor was derived from an adult who had mild COVID-19 (a few samples of this study predate the infection). Cell type and time point are not known. Sequenced sample: PBMCs or a T cell subset sorted from them (not recorded which). The V and J genes are TRBV11-2 and TRBJ2-1; D is ambiguous. CDR3 nucleotide sequence: TGTGCCAGCAGCTTGACGGGTAATGAGCAGTTCTTC. It codes for CASSLTGNEQFF.